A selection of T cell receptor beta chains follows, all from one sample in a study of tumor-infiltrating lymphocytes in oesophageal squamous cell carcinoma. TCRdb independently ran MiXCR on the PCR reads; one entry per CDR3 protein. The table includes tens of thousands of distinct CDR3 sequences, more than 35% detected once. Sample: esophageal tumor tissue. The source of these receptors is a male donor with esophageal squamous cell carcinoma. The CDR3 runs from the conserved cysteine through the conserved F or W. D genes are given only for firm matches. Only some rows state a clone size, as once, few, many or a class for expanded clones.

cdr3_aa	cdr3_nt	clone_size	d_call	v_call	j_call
CASSFRGLAGEQYF	TGTGCCAGCAGTTTCCGCGGACTAGCGGGAGAGCAGTACTTC	many	TRBD2	TRBV27	TRBJ2-7
CASTSVVSGYQETQYF	TGTGCCAGCACCTCGGTGGTTAGCGGGTACCAAGAGACCCAGTACTTC	NA	TRBD2	TRBV28	TRBJ2-5
CASSLGTGPDTQYF	TGTGCCAGCAGCTTGGGGACAGGGCCAGATACGCAGTATTTT	few	TRBD1	TRBV11-3	TRBJ2-3
CASSSGTSGMGGYEQFF	TGTGCCAGCTCCTCCGGGACTAGCGGGATGGGGGGCTACGAGCAGTTCTTC	NA	TRBD2	TRBV19	TRBJ2-1
CASSFYATSGMGTKNIQFF	TGTGCCAGCAGCTTTTATGCAACTAGCGGGATGGGAACCAAAAACATTCAGTTCTTC	NA	TRBD2	TRBV7-2	TRBJ2-1
CASSSQGNEQYF	TGTGCCAGCAGTTCACAGGGGAATGAGCAGTATTTT	NA	TRBD1	TRBV28	TRBJ2-3
CASSHTQGGTDTQYF	TGTGCCAGCAGCCACACTCAGGGCGGCACAGATACGCAGTATTTT	many	NA	TRBV14	TRBJ2-3
CASTLDRAGEKLFF	TGTGCCAGCACCTTAGACAGGGCCGGCGAAAAACTGTTTTTT	many	TRBD1	TRBV6-1	TRBJ1-4
CASSLQAVRSSYNEQFF	TGTGCCAGCAGCTTGCAGGCGGTCCGGAGCTCCTACAATGAGCAGTTCTTC	NA	NA	TRBV11-2	TRBJ2-1
CASSEEFAYEQYF	TGTGCCAGCAGTGAGGAATTCGCGTACGAGCAGTACTTC	many	NA	TRBV2	TRBJ2-7
CASSWGQGLGEQYF	TGCGCCAGCAGCTGGGGACAGGGGTTGGGCGAGCAGTACTTC	many	TRBD1	TRBV5-1	TRBJ2-7
CASSFTGQGIGEQYF	TGTGCCAGCAGCTTTACCGGACAGGGTATAGGTGAGCAGTACTTC	NA	TRBD1	TRBV7-3	TRBJ2-7
CASSRNGRGQDGYTF	TGTGCCAGCTCACGGAACGGCAGGGGGCAAGATGGCTACACCTTC	NA	TRBD1	TRBV18	TRBJ1-2
CASSLGLSVANVLTF	TGTGCCAGCAGCTTAGGGCTAAGTGTGGCCAACGTCCTGACTTTC	large	NA	TRBV7-2	TRBJ2-6
CASRGWEGRYEQYF	TGTGCCAGCAGGGGCTGGGAGGGCCGCTACGAGCAGTACTTC	many	TRBD2	TRBV6-1	TRBJ2-7
CASSLGQQRAEAFF	TGCGCCAGCAGCTTGGGTCAACAAAGGGCTGAAGCTTTCTTT	many	NA	TRBV5-1	TRBJ1-1
CASSFQGQETQYF	TGTGCCAGCAGCTTCCAGGGCCAAGAGACCCAGTACTTC	few	NA	TRBV7-9	TRBJ2-5
CASSPLGAGLNTEAFF	TGCGCCAGCAGCCCCCTGGGGGCGGGCCTGAACACTGAAGCTTTCTTT	few	NA	TRBV4-1	TRBJ1-1
CASSQWQGAGGYTF	TGTGCCAGCAGTCAATGGCAGGGGGCAGGTGGCTACACCTTC	NA	TRBD1	TRBV12-3/TRBV12-4	TRBJ1-2
CATGKGANEQFF	TGTGCCACCGGGAAGGGTGCCAATGAGCAGTTCTTC	NA	NA	TRBV24-1	TRBJ2-1
CASKHSGGSAEAFF	TGTGCCAGCAAGCACTCAGGGGGCAGCGCTGAAGCTTTCTTT	NA	TRBD1	TRBV12-3/TRBV12-4	TRBJ1-1
CASSFVTGGSYEQYF	TGTGCCAGCAGCTTCGTGACAGGGGGCTCCTACGAGCAGTACTTC	medium-sized	TRBD1	TRBV7-9	TRBJ2-7
CASSDRTSGTRNEQFF	TGTGCCAGCAGCGACCGGACTAGCGGGACAAGGAATGAGCAGTTCTTC	many	TRBD2	TRBV7-2	TRBJ2-1
CSARWYRVSDEQFF	TGCAGTGCTAGATGGTACAGGGTGTCGGATGAGCAGTTCTTC	NA	NA	TRBV20-1	TRBJ2-1
CATSDGQGFKGPQHF	TGTGCCACCAGTGATGGCCAAGGATTCAAAGGGCCCCAGCATTTT	many	NA	TRBV24-1	TRBJ1-5